Described below is a single TCR beta chain sequence and its context. The ends lost 6 bases at V and 6 bases at J; junction bases unmatched: 9. Germline loops: CDR1 LGHNT, CDR2 FRNRAP. The CDR3 spans 14 residues. These data belong to a study of blood T cell repertoires in COVID-19. Across the study: T cells, B-cell-depleted T cells, or PBMCs supplied cDNA or gDNA.

In the authors' workflow: Nucleated cell number was recorded as an estimate derived from reference gene primer amplification. Produced via immunoSEQ multiplex PCR; TCRdb's table is partial and in-frame only. V, J and clone size derive from that table, while D and trimming were established from the DNA sequence. The data show 140,000 to 150,000 clones, around 91% seen once. The material sequenced was peripheral blood. The TCR comes from a woman aged 55-69 years with active COVID-19. The V and J genes are TRBV12-5 and TRBJ2-7; TRBD1 matches 9 bases. Written as DNA, the CDR3 is TGTGCTAGTGGAACCGGGACAGGGAGGAGCGAGCAGTACTTC. Its translation is CASGTGTGRSEQYF.